This TCR beta chain was recovered during a study of T cell responses to AZD1222 COVID-19 vaccine. This CDR3 comprises 14 residues. With 0 bases removed from V and 1 base from J, the gap between germline ends came to 7 bases. Germline-derived CDR1 and CDR2 are SGHNT and YYREEE (reference sequence). The method was immunoSEQ multiplex PCR; TCRdb's version includes in-frame clones alone and lacks a portion of them. The sample contains roughly 99,000 clones, roughly 90% of which appear only once. Sequenced here: peripheral blood, sampled 28 days after the second AZD1222 dose. The chain recombines TRBV5-4 with TRBJ1-1; D call uncertain. This sequence originates from an adult who received the AZD1222 COVID-19 vaccine. Here the CDR3 reads CASSLANQNTEAFF. CDR3 nucleotides: TGTGCCAGCAGCTTGGCCAATCAGAACACTGAAGCTTTCTTT.